Listed below are T cell receptor beta chains from one sample, sequenced in a study of T cells after yellow fever vaccination. One entry per CDR3 protein results from TCRdb running MiXCR on the 5' RACE reads. The sample yields hundreds of thousands of distinct CDR3 sequences, 15% to 20% seen once. The specimen comprised PBMCs, sampled before the yellow fever booster vaccination. All receptors come from a young man who received the YFV17D yellow fever vaccine. The CDR3 runs from the conserved cysteine through the conserved F or W. The order of the fields is clone size, D gene, V gene, J gene, CDR3 protein, CDR3 DNA. The D gene is left open where the match is weak. Clone size is stated in some rows and not others, as once, few, many or a class when expanded.

clone size: .; D gene: TRBD1; V gene: TRBV12-3/TRBV12-4; J gene: TRBJ2-7; CDR3 protein: CASTSPGTGVFEQYF; CDR3 DNA: TGTGCCAGCACTTCTCCCGGGACAGGGGTCTTCGAGCAGTACTTC
clone size: .; D gene: .; V gene: TRBV5-1; J gene: TRBJ1-4; CDR3 protein: CASSLDRVWGEKLFF; CDR3 DNA: TGCGCCAGCAGCTTGGATCGGGTTTGGGGTGAAAAACTGTTTTTT
clone size: few; D gene: .; V gene: TRBV7-9; J gene: TRBJ1-2; CDR3 protein: CASSRGSWGEGGYTF; CDR3 DNA: TGTGCCAGCAGCCGAGGGTCATGGGGAGAGGGAGGCTACACCTTC
clone size: few; D gene: .; V gene: TRBV7-9; J gene: TRBJ1-4; CDR3 protein: CASSPRGGGTIREKLFF; CDR3 DNA: TGTGCCAGCAGCCCTCGGGGCGGGGGCACAATTCGTGAAAAACTGTTTTTT
clone size: .; D gene: .; V gene: TRBV2; J gene: TRBJ2-3; CDR3 protein: CASRRDTSTDTQYF; CDR3 DNA: TGTGCCAGCAGGAGAGACACCAGCACAGATACGCAGTATTTT
clone size: .; D gene: .; V gene: TRBV7-6; J gene: TRBJ2-3; CDR3 protein: CASSLEAEDTQYF; CDR3 DNA: TGTGCCAGCAGCTTAGAGGCGGAAGATACGCAGTATTTT
clone size: .; D gene: .; V gene: TRBV7-6; J gene: TRBJ2-3; CDR3 protein: CASSPEAAPDTQYF; CDR3 DNA: TGTGCCAGCAGCCCAGAGGCAGCCCCAGATACGCAGTATTTT
clone size: .; D gene: TRBD2; V gene: TRBV20-1; J gene: TRBJ2-5; CDR3 protein: CSADRLAGLQETQYF; CDR3 DNA: TGCAGTGCTGACCGACTAGCGGGGCTTCAAGAGACCCAGTACTTC
clone size: many; D gene: .; V gene: TRBV10-3; J gene: TRBJ1-2; CDR3 protein: CAISGTRDTSNYGYTF; CDR3 DNA: TGTGCCATCAGTGGGACCCGGGACACTTCTAACTATGGCTACACCTTC
clone size: few; D gene: .; V gene: TRBV7-9; J gene: TRBJ1-2; CDR3 protein: CASSNSARRYGYTF; CDR3 DNA: TGTGCCAGCAGTAACAGCGCCAGGCGTTATGGCTACACCTTC
clone size: .; D gene: .; V gene: TRBV6-5; J gene: TRBJ2-7; CDR3 protein: CASRGGGYEQYF; CDR3 DNA: TGTGCCAGCAGGGGGGGTGGGTACGAGCAGTACTTC
clone size: .; D gene: .; V gene: TRBV20-1; J gene: TRBJ1-5; CDR3 protein: CSASRDGNQPQHF; CDR3 DNA: TGCAGTGCTTCCAGGGACGGCAATCAGCCCCAGCATTTT
clone size: .; D gene: TRBD1; V gene: TRBV12-3/TRBV12-4; J gene: TRBJ2-5; CDR3 protein: CASSWQGVRETQYF; CDR3 DNA: TGTGCCAGCAGTTGGCAGGGGGTCCGAGAGACCCAGTACTTC
clone size: .; D gene: .; V gene: TRBV5-6; J gene: TRBJ2-3; CDR3 protein: CASRPPADRRTDTQYF; CDR3 DNA: TGTGCCAGCAGACCACCAGCGGACCGTCGCACAGATACGCAGTATTTT
clone size: few; D gene: .; V gene: TRBV29-1; J gene: TRBJ2-5; CDR3 protein: CSVEIVGETQYF; CDR3 DNA: TGCAGCGTTGAGATTGTGGGAGAGACCCAGTACTTC
clone size: few; D gene: TRBD1; V gene: TRBV7-8; J gene: TRBJ1-2; CDR3 protein: CASSRDGDRQGVVYGYTF; CDR3 DNA: TGTGCCAGCAGCCGGGATGGGGACAGGCAGGGAGTGGTCTATGGCTACACCTTC
clone size: .; D gene: TRBD1; V gene: TRBV6-1; J gene: TRBJ2-3; CDR3 protein: CASSEPGQDTDTQYF; CDR3 DNA: TGTGCCAGCAGTGAACCCGGACAGGACACAGATACGCAGTATTTT
clone size: .; D gene: TRBD1; V gene: TRBV6-1; J gene: TRBJ1-5; CDR3 protein: CASRGDRGRDQPQHF; CDR3 DNA: TGTGCCAGCAGGGGTGACAGGGGGCGCGATCAGCCCCAGCATTTT
clone size: .; D gene: .; V gene: TRBV6-2/TRBV6-3; J gene: TRBJ1-1; CDR3 protein: CASSSSGTRLLSTEAFF; CDR3 DNA: TGTGCCAGCAGTAGTAGTGGGACACGACTACTTAGCACTGAAGCTTTCTTT
clone size: .; D gene: .; V gene: TRBV5-8; J gene: TRBJ2-7; CDR3 protein: CASDTPRELHEQYF; CDR3 DNA: TGTGCCAGCGACACCCCCAGGGAGTTACACGAGCAGTACTTC
clone size: .; D gene: .; V gene: TRBV7-9; J gene: TRBJ2-1; CDR3 protein: CASSFRVQYNEQFF; CDR3 DNA: TGTGCCAGCAGCTTCAGGGTCCAATACAATGAGCAGTTCTTC
clone size: few; D gene: .; V gene: TRBV2; J gene: TRBJ2-2; CDR3 protein: CASTLTTGELFF; CDR3 DNA: TGTGCCAGCACCTTAACTACCGGGGAGCTGTTTTTT
clone size: few; D gene: .; V gene: TRBV4-3; J gene: TRBJ1-1; CDR3 protein: CASSQDLVGVTEAFF; CDR3 DNA: TGCGCCAGCAGCCAAGATCTTGTGGGGGTCACTGAAGCTTTCTTT
clone size: many; D gene: .; V gene: TRBV20-1; J gene: TRBJ2-1; CDR3 protein: CSASSTFDYNEQFF; CDR3 DNA: TGCAGTGCCTCGTCGACTTTCGACTACAATGAGCAGTTCTTC
clone size: .; D gene: .; V gene: TRBV7-9; J gene: TRBJ2-7; CDR3 protein: CASSLSRGTAPYEQYF; CDR3 DNA: TGTGCCAGCAGCTTATCGCGGGGGACAGCTCCCTACGAGCAGTACTTC
clone size: few; D gene: .; V gene: TRBV7-8; J gene: TRBJ2-1; CDR3 protein: CASSLAQHTRAWEF; CDR3 DNA: TGTGCCAGCAGCTTAGCGCAACATACTAGGGCGTGGGAATTC
clone size: few; D gene: .; V gene: TRBV6-2/TRBV6-3; J gene: TRBJ2-3; CDR3 protein: CASIYGRGPTDTQYF; CDR3 DNA: TGTGCCAGCATCTACGGGAGGGGGCCGACAGATACGCAGTATTTT
clone size: few; D gene: TRBD2; V gene: TRBV6-5; J gene: TRBJ2-1; CDR3 protein: CASRTSGEFNEQFF; CDR3 DNA: TGTGCCAGCAGGACTAGCGGGGAATTTAATGAGCAGTTCTTC
clone size: .; D gene: .; V gene: TRBV15; J gene: TRBJ1-2; CDR3 protein: CATSVGANYGYTF; CDR3 DNA: TGTGCCACCAGCGTCGGAGCTAACTATGGCTACACCTTC
clone size: few; D gene: TRBD2; V gene: TRBV10-3; J gene: TRBJ2-1; CDR3 protein: CAIHSGGDNEQFF; CDR3 DNA: TGTGCCATTCATAGCGGGGGGGACAATGAGCAGTTCTTC
clone size: few; D gene: .; V gene: TRBV11-3; J gene: TRBJ2-2; CDR3 protein: CASSFKETGELFF; CDR3 DNA: TGTGCCAGCAGCTTTAAGGAAACCGGGGAGCTGTTTTTT
clone size: .; D gene: .; V gene: TRBV7-3; J gene: TRBJ2-1; CDR3 protein: CASSPEGGRSNEQFF; CDR3 DNA: TGTGCCAGCAGCCCCGAAGGGGGGCGCTCCAATGAGCAGTTCTTC
clone size: .; D gene: TRBD1; V gene: TRBV10-3; J gene: TRBJ1-5; CDR3 protein: CAISDQARGLDQPQHF; CDR3 DNA: TGTGCCATCAGTGATCAGGCTAGGGGGCTGGATCAGCCCCAGCATTTT
clone size: few; D gene: .; V gene: TRBV5-1; J gene: TRBJ1-2; CDR3 protein: CASSLSPMAGYGYTF; CDR3 DNA: TGCGCCAGCAGCTTGTCCCCAATGGCGGGCTATGGCTACACCTTC
clone size: few; D gene: .; V gene: TRBV12-3/TRBV12-4; J gene: TRBJ2-1; CDR3 protein: CASSLIPYNEQFF; CDR3 DNA: TGTGCCAGCAGTTTAATCCCCTACAATGAGCAGTTCTTC
clone size: few; D gene: TRBD2; V gene: TRBV28; J gene: TRBJ2-5; CDR3 protein: CASSYGLAGAFQETQYF; CDR3 DNA: TGTGCCAGCAGCTACGGACTAGCGGGGGCCTTCCAAGAGACCCAGTACTTC
clone size: .; D gene: TRBD1; V gene: TRBV20-1; J gene: TRBJ1-5; CDR3 protein: CSARVRGGGYQPQHF; CDR3 DNA: TGCAGTGCTAGAGTCAGAGGGGGCGGCTATCAGCCCCAGCATTTT
clone size: few; D gene: .; V gene: TRBV6-2/TRBV6-3; J gene: TRBJ2-7; CDR3 protein: CASSYEVGYEQYF; CDR3 DNA: TGTGCCAGCAGTTACGAAGTCGGCTACGAGCAGTACTTC
clone size: few; D gene: .; V gene: TRBV6-5; J gene: TRBJ2-6; CDR3 protein: CASSRGPSGANVLTF; CDR3 DNA: TGTGCCAGCAGCCGAGGGCCCTCGGGGGCCAACGTCCTGACTTTC
clone size: .; D gene: .; V gene: TRBV7-3; J gene: TRBJ2-2; CDR3 protein: CASSPDSANTGELFF; CDR3 DNA: TGTGCCAGCAGCCCTGACAGCGCGAACACCGGGGAGCTGTTTTTT
clone size: few; D gene: .; V gene: TRBV29-1; J gene: TRBJ2-2; CDR3 protein: CSGRAETGELFF; CDR3 DNA: TGCAGCGGTCGCGCGGAAACCGGGGAGCTGTTTTTT
clone size: few; D gene: .; V gene: TRBV20-1; J gene: TRBJ2-3; CDR3 protein: CSATAPGINTDTQYF; CDR3 DNA: TGCAGTGCTACAGCCCCAGGAATTAACACAGATACGCAGTATTTT